This TCR beta chain is from a study of blood T cells in healthy people across ages. Primers used in a second PCR of about 7 to 12 cycles were a sample-barcoded 5' primer and a J-beta primer mix. Via MiXCR, TCRdb re-called the 5' RACE reads, giving one row per CDR3 protein. The sample yields about 1.6 million distinct CDR3 sequences, about 35% seen once. The V and J ends lost 2 bases and 5 bases, in that order; junction bases with no gene match: 6. The CDR3 contains 15 residues. Germline values: CDR1 SQVTM, CDR2 ANQGSEA. The specimen was blood. This chain connects TRBV29-1 to TRBJ2-1, with 10 nucleotides matching TRBD2. The clonotype originates from a woman aged 30 to 39 in good health. The CDR3 protein is CSVENRTSGNNEQFF. The CDR3 DNA follows: TGCAGCGTTGAAAATAGAACTAGCGGGAACAATGAGCAGTTCTTC.